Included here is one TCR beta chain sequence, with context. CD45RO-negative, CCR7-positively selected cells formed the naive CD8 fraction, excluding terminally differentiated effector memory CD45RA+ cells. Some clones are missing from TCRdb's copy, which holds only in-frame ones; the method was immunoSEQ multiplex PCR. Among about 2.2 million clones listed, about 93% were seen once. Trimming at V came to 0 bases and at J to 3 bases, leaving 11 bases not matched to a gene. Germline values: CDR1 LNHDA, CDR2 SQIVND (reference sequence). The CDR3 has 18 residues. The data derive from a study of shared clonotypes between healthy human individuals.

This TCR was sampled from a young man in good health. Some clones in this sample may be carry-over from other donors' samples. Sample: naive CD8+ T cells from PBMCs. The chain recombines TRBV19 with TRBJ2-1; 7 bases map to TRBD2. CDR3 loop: CASSIDGVEGTNYNEQFF. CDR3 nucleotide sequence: TGTGCCAGTAGTATAGATGGGGTTGAAGGGACTAACTACAATGAGCAGTTCTTC.